One sample yielded the 4 T cell receptor beta chains listed below, sequenced in a study of T cells in Graves' hyperthyroidism and ophthalmopathy. Researchers took RNA transcripts and amplified the TCR beta CDR3 regions from them. The study used the HTBI primer set for a first-round RT-PCR of the TCR CDR3. TCRdb fed the multiplex PCR reads into MiXCR, producing one record per CDR3 protein. The sample has about 460,000 distinct CDR3 sequences, about 20% seen once; the top ten hold under 55%. The source material was blood. Receptor source: a woman between 65 and 79 years old with Graves' ophthalmopathy.

This rearrangement joins TRBV19 to TRBJ2-7, with D uncertain. Trimming shortened V by 3 bases and J by 3 bases, and 9 bases separated the two germline ends. This CDR3 region has 13 residues. In germline, CDR1 is LNHDA, CDR2 SQIVND (reference sequence). In nucleotides, the CDR3 is TGTGCCAGTAGTATCGGGCCAAACTACGAGCAGTACTTC. Protein: CASSIGPNYEQYF. Using reference TRBV19 and TRBJ2-7 for the parts outside the CDR3, the full variable domain is DGGITQSPKYLFRKEGQNVTLSCEQNLNHDAMYWYRQDPGQGLRLIYYSQIVNDFQKGDIAEGYSVSREKKESFPLTVTSAQKNPTAFYLCASSIGPNYEQYFGPGTRLTVT.

The chain links TRBV3-1 to TRBJ2-1; D may be TRBD1 or TRBD2 (6 bases each). Germline lookup yields CDR1 LGHDT and CDR2 YNNKEL (reference sequence). The CDR3 runs 14 residues. V lost 7 bases to trimming and J lost 6 bases, with 16 bases between them. The CDR3 sequence: CASNHQGRRNEQFF. The DNA of the CDR3 is TGTGCCAGCAACCATCAGGGGAGGCGCAATGAGCAGTTCTTC.

This clonotype has just a few counts. The chain joins TRBV20-1 to TRBJ2-1, with TRBD2 matching 9 bases. Germline-derived CDR1 and CDR2 are DFQATT and SNEGSKA (reference sequence). This CDR3 has 15 amino acids. The CDR3 coding sequence is TGCAGCGCACTAGCGGGCGGCGTCCTCTACAATGAGCAGTTCTTC. It codes for CSALAGGVLYNEQFF.

This clonotype was recorded a few times. The chain has TRBV7-2 and TRBJ2-1; 14 nucleotides match TRBD2. Germline CDR1 and CDR2: SGHTA and FQGNSA. This CDR3 spans 20 amino acids. With 2 bases clipped from V and 4 bases from J, the junction kept 13 bases outside the gene matches. The CDR3 region has the DNA TGTGCCAGCAGCTTAAGACCGACGACTAGCGGGAGGGCCCCGTACAATGAGCAGTTCTTC. Encoded protein: CASSLRPTTSGRAPYNEQFF.